Sequencing of this T cell receptor (beta chain) was carried out in a study of control samples from healthy donors and cancer patients. Repertoires were generated with immunoSEQ multiplex PCR, while TCRdb's copy carries only in-frame clones and drops some. The table records some 130,000 clones, 80% to 95% of them present only once. Losses at the gene ends were 3 bases for V and 4 bases for J; bases not matched to a gene: 7. The germline CDR1 and CDR2 sequences are SGHRS and YFSETQ. The CDR3 extends over 16 amino acids. Sequenced: blood. The gene calls are TRBV5-1 and TRBJ1-1, with TRBD1 matching over 12 bases. The TCR comes from a woman in her 50s in good health. This chain's CDR3 is CASSYGTGGEGTEAFF. The CDR3, as DNA: TGCGCCAGCAGCTACGGGACAGGGGGCGAGGGCACTGAAGCTTTCTTT.